Shown below are 18 T cell receptor beta chains from a single sample sequenced in a study of neurological immune-mediated disorders. MiXCR, run by TCRdb on the 5' RACE reads, gives a single entry per CDR3 protein. The sample shows 50,000 to 65,000 distinct CDR3 sequences, roughly 3.5% of them seen only once. The sequencing sample was made of PBMCs. Receptors were obtained from a man between 25 and 39 years old with multiple sclerosis.

This clonotype was counted at least ten times. The chain links TRBV14 to TRBJ2-5, with D possibly TRBD2 on 5 matching bases. The CDR3 sequence is 14 residues long. The V end lost 0 bases, the J end lost 5 bases, and 10 bases lay between the germline ends. CDR1 SGHDN and CDR2 FVKESK come from the germline V gene. CDR3 nucleotides: TGTGCCAGCAGCCAAGAAGTAGCGTCGGAGACCCAGTACTTC. It specifies CASSQEVASETQYF.

This chain connects TRBV18 to TRBJ2-3; TRBD2 aligns across 14 bases. The V and J ends lost 3 bases and 6 bases, in that order; junction bases with no gene match: 11. Germline CDR1 KGHSH, CDR2 LQKENI. The CDR3 is 18 residues long. Here the CDR3 reads CASSPPGLAGGIIDTQYF. Written as DNA, the CDR3 is TGTGCCAGCTCACCCCCCGGACTAGCGGGAGGCATAATTGATACGCAGTATTTT.

This clonotype was picked up many times. The V call is TRBV20-1, the J call TRBJ1-2; D not certain. This CDR3 has 14 amino acids. Deletions cut 0 bases from V and 8 bases from J, with 16 bases between. Germline V lookup: CDR1 DFQATT, CDR2 SNEGSKA (reference sequence). The CDR3 here is CSARDAGSPWGYTF. CDR3 nucleotide sequence: TGCAGTGCTAGAGATGCCGGGTCTCCCTGGGGCTACACCTTC.

This clonotype was counted ten times or more. The J gene is TRBJ2-7, the V gene TRBV10-3, with D possibly TRBD2 on 6 matching bases. This CDR3 has 13 residues. The V end lost 7 bases, the J end lost 4 bases, and 14 bases lay between the germline ends. From germline, CDR1 is ENHRY and CDR2 SYGVKD. The CDR3 region has the DNA TGTGCCATCAAGGAGGAGGGCAAGTACGAGCAGTACTTC. Translation: CAIKEEGKYEQYF.

This clonotype came up many times. The rearrangement joins TRBV29-1 to TRBJ2-3; tentatively, D is TRBD1 or TRBD2 (6 bases each). Per the germline V gene, CDR1 is SQVTM and CDR2 is ANQGSEA. Trimming pared 6 bases from V and 2 bases from J, leaving 12 bases between. The length of the CDR3 is 13 residues. In DNA, the CDR3 is TGCAGCGTGAGGGGGGAGCCCACAGATACGCAGTATTTT. Encoded protein: CSVRGEPTDTQYF.

This clonotype has a count of ten or more. This chain links TRBV9 with TRBJ1-1; TRBD1 might be the D (6 bases). There are 14 residues in the CDR3. The V gene's germline CDR1 is SGDLS and CDR2 YYNGEE. Trimming removed 0 bases at V and 5 bases at J, with 11 bases between. The CDR3 region has the DNA TGTGCCAGCAGCGTAGGTGGGGGCGCAACTGAAGCTTTCTTT. It codes for CASSVGGGATEAFF.

In this sample, this clonotype turned up many times. V and J are TRBV5-1 and TRBJ2-7; D is undetermined. Germline V gene data show CDR1 as SGHRS and CDR2 as YFSETQ. V gave up 6 bases and J gave up 0 bases, with 19 bases separating them. The CDR3 consists of 16 residues. CDR3 protein: CASKDGTGSSSYEQYF. CDR3 sequence (DNA): TGCGCCAGCAAGGACGGCACGGGCTCTAGCTCCTACGAGCAGTACTTC.

The rearrangement uses TRBV4-1 and TRBJ1-1, with 11 nucleotides matching TRBD1. Unmatched junction bases numbered 11, after V lost 3 bases and J lost 5 bases. CDR1 is MGHRA, CDR2 YSYEKL, per germline. The CDR3 is 17 residues long. The CDR3 reads CASSHLPGQGDGTEAFF. The CDR3 DNA sequence: TGCGCCAGCAGCCACTTACCGGGACAGGGGGACGGAACTGAAGCTTTCTTT.

The sample holds many counts of this clonotype. The chain combines TRBV3-1 with TRBJ1-3; D unclear. The CDR3 runs to 14 residues. Germline assignment: CDR1 LGHDT and CDR2 YNNKEL (reference sequence). With 1 base removed from V and 0 bases from J, the gap between germline ends came to 4 bases. The CDR3 DNA reads as TGTGCCAGCAGCCAAGGTAGCTCTGGAAACACCATATATTTT. Protein product: CASSQGSSGNTIYF.

This clonotype was counted ten times or more. V gene TRBV5-1 combines with J gene TRBJ1-1, with D unclear. This CDR3 is built from 13 residues. The germline gives CDR1 SGHRS, CDR2 YFSETQ. Deletions cut 2 bases from V and 7 bases from J, with 12 bases between. The CDR3 DNA is TGCGCCAGCAGCTTCCGTGGTGCGGGTGAAGCTTTCTTT. Translated: CASSFRGAGEAFF.

This clonotype showed up many times. The J gene is TRBJ2-2, the V gene TRBV3-1; a possible D gene is TRBD2 (5 bases). Germline V gene lookup returns CDR1 LGHDT and CDR2 YNNKEL (reference sequence). The V and J ends lost 4 bases and 6 bases respectively, with 9 bases between them. CDR3 length: 13 residues. The CDR3 loop reads CASSRRGPGELFF. The CDR3 DNA sequence: TGTGCCAGCAGCCGCCGAGGGCCCGGGGAGCTGTTTTTT. Supplemented by reference TRBV3-1 and TRBJ2-2, the full variable domain reads DTAVSQTPKYLVTQMGNDKSIKCEQNLGHDTMYWYKQDSKKFLKIMFSYNNKELIINETVPNRFSPKSPDKAHLNLHINSLELGDSAVYFCASSRRGPGELFFGEGSRLTVL.

The sample holds many counts of this clonotype. This chain uses TRBV28 with TRBJ2-1, with D possibly matching TRBD2 (7 bases). CDR3 size: 15 residues. Germline V gene sequence: CDR1 MDHEN, CDR2 SYDVKM. Trimming pared 3 bases from V and 6 bases from J, leaving 15 bases between. The DNA for the CDR3 is TGTGCCAGCAGTTTGCGAGGGGGAGGGGTCAATGAGCAGTTCTTC. As protein: CASSLRGGGVNEQFF.

This clonotype showed up many times. CDR3: CSARSVNVNTIYF. For the CDR3, the DNA is TGCAGTGCTAGGAGTGTAAACGTAAACACCATATATTTT. The chain employs TRBV20-1 and TRBJ1-3; unclear D gene. The germline V gene encodes CDR1 DFQATT and CDR2 SNEGSKA (reference sequence). V was cut by 3 bases and J by 6 bases, with 12 bases left in between. CDR3 size: 13 residues.

A note on this clonotype: Being one base from a much bigger clone, this may be a read error. The chain uses TRBV27 and TRBJ1-2; 7 bases line up with TRBD1. This CDR3 is built from 13 residues. The J segment lost 4 bases and the V segment lost 6 bases, leaving 5 bases of the junction unmatched. The V gene's germline CDR1 is MNHEY and CDR2 SMNVEV (reference sequence). In DNA, the CDR3 is TGTGCCAGCAGGCAGGGGGGGCGCTATGGCTACACCTTC. Amino acid sequence: CASRQGGRYGYTF.

This clonotype has a count of ten or more. The J gene is TRBJ1-1, the V gene TRBV7-3, with a tentative D call TRBD1 (5 bases). V lost 4 bases and J lost 2, with 11 bases in between. CDR1 is SGHTA and CDR2 is FQGTGA in the germline V gene. The CDR3 is made up of 14 amino acids. The CDR3 spells CASSSRGGNTEAFF. The CDR3 DNA reads as TGTGCCAGCAGCTCTCGGGGGGGAAACACTGAAGCTTTCTTT.

Ten or more counts support this clonotype. This chain links TRBV7-3 with TRBJ2-6; D gene ambiguous. V shed 2 bases and J shed 0 bases, with 8 bases lying between them. The V gene's germline CDR1 is SGHTA and CDR2 FQGTGA. The CDR3 is 16 amino acids. DNA for the CDR3: TGTGCCAGCAGCTTACAACCGATCTCTGGGGCCAACGTCCTGACTTTC. The encoded protein is CASSLQPISGANVLTF.

The table lists this clonotype with many counts. V usage is TRBV20-1 and J usage is TRBJ2-4; D possibly uses TRBD1 or TRBD2 (5 bases each). Trimming removed 3 bases from V and 6 bases from J, with 15 bases in between. CDR3 length: 14 residues. Germline V gene sequence: CDR1 DFQATT, CDR2 SNEGSKA (reference sequence). The CDR3 sequence is CSASRLLGTNIQYF. The DNA for the CDR3 is TGCAGTGCTAGCAGACTCTTGGGGACAAACATTCAGTACTTC.

In its sample, this clonotype was seen many times. This chain joins TRBV4-1 and TRBJ1-1; 7 bases map to TRBD1. After removal of 0 bases from V and 7 bases from J, the junction contained 2 bases not matched to a gene. Germline loops: CDR1 MGHRA, CDR2 YSYEKL. The CDR3 spans 13 residues. Here the CDR3 reads CASSQERTGEAFF. The CDR3 coding sequence is TGCGCCAGCAGCCAAGAGAGGACAGGTGAAGCTTTCTTT.